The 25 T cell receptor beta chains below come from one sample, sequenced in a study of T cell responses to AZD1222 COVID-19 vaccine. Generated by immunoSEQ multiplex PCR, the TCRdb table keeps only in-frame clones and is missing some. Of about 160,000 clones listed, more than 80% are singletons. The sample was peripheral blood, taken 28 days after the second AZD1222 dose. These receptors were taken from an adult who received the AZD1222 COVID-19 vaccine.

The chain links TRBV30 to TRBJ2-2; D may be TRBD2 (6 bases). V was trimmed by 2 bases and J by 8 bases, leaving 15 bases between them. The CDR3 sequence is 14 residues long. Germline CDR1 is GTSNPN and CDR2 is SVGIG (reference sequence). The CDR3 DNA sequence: TGTGCCTGGAGTAAGGGATTAGCGGCGGGGGAGCTGTTTTTT. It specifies CAWSKGLAAGELFF.

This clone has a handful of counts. The CDR3 reads CASSNTKLSGYTF. CDR3 DNA sequence: TGTGCCAGCAGCAATACAAAACTGAGCGGCTACACCTTC. The V call is TRBV25-1, the J call TRBJ1-2; D unclear. The germline CDR1 and CDR2 sequences are MGHDK and SYGVNS. Trimming left V 6 bases short and J 8 bases short, with 16 bases between. The CDR3 sequence is 13 residues long.

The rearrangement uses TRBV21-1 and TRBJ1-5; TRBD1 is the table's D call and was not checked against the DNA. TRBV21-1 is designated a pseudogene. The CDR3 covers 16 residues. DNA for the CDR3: TGTGCCAGCAGCAAATGGGGCTCTCCCGGTAATCAGCCCCAGCATTTT. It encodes CASSKWGSPGNQPQHF.

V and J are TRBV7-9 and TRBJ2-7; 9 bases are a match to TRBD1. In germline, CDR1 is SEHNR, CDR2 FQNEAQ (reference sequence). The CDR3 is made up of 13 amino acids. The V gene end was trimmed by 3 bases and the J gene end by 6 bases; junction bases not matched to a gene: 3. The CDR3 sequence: CASSFATGGEQYF. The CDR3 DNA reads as TGTGCCAGCAGCTTCGCGACAGGGGGCGAGCAGTACTTC.

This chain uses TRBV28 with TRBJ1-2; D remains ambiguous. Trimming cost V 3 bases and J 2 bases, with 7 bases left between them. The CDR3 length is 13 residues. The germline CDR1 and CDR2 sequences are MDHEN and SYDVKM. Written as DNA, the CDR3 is TGTGCCAGCAGTTTTTCCCGGAACTATGGCTACACCTTC. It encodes CASSFSRNYGYTF.

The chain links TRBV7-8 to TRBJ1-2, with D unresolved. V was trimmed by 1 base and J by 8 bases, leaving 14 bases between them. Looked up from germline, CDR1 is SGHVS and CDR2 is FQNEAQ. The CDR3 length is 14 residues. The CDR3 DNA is TGTGCCAGCAGCTTAGTCTCCCCTTCAGAGGGCTACACCTTC. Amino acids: CASSLVSPSEGYTF.

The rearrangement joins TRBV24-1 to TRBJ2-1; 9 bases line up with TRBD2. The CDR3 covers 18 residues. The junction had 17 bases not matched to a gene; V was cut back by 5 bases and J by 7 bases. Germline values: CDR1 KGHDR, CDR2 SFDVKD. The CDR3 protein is CATSARTGAGGLSNEQFF. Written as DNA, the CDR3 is TGTGCCACCAGTGCCCGAACCGGGGCGGGAGGGTTATCAAATGAGCAGTTCTTC.

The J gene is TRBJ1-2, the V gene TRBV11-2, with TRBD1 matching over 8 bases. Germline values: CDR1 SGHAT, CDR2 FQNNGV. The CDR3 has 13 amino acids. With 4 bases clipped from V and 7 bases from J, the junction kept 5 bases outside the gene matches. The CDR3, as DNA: TGTGCCAGCAGCTCCGGGACAGGACGTGGCTACACCTTC. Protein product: CASSSGTGRGYTF.

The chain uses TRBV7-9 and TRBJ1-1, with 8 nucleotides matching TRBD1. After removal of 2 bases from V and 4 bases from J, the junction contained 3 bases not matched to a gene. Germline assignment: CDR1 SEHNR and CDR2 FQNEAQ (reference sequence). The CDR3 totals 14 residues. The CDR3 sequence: CASSLPDRGTEAFF. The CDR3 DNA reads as TGTGCCAGCAGCTTACCTGACAGGGGCACTGAAGCTTTCTTT.

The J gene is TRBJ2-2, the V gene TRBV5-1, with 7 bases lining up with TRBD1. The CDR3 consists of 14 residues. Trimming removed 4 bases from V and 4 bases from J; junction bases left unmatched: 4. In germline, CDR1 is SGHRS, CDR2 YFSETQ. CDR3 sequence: CASSLGQLTGELFF. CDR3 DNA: TGCGCCAGCAGCCTGGGACAGCTCACCGGGGAGCTGTTTTTT. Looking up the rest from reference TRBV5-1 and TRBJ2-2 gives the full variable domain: KAGVTQTPRYLIKTRGQQVTLSCSPISGHRSVSWYQQTPGQGLQFLFEYFSETQRNKGNFPGRFSGRQFSNSRSEMNVSTLELGDSALYLCASSLGQLTGELFFGEGSRLTVL.

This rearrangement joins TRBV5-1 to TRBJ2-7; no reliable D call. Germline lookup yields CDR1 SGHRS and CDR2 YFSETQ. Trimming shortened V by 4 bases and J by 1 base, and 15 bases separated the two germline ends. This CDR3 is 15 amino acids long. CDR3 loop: CASSRPDGRSYEQYF. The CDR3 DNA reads TGCGCCAGCAGCCGACCGGACGGTCGTTCCTACGAGCAGTACTTC.

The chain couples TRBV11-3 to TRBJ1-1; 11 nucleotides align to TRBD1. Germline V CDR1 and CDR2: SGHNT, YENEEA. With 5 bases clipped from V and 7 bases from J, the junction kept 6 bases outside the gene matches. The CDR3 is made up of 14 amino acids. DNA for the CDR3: TGTGCCAGCAGCATAGGGACAGGGGGTAGTGAAGCTTTCTTT. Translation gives CASSIGTGGSEAFF.

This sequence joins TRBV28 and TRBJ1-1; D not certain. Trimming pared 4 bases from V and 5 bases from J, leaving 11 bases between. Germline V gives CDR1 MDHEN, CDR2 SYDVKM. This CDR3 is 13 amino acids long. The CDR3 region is CASSSFSVTEAFF. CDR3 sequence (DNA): TGTGCCAGCAGTTCGTTCTCCGTGACTGAAGCTTTCTTT.

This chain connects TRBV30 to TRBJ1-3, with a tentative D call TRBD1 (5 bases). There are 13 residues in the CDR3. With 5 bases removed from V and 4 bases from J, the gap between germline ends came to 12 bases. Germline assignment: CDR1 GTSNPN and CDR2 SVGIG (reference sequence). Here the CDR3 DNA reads TGTGCCTGGGCCAGGGACGCGGGAAACACCATATATTTT. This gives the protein CAWARDAGNTIYF.

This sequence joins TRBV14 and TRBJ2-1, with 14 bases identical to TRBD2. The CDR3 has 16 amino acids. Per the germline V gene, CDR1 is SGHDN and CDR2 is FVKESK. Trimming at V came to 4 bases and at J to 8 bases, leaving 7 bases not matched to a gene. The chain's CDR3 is CASSLVPGLAGDEQFF. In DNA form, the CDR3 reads TGTGCCAGCAGCCTGGTACCGGGACTAGCGGGAGATGAGCAGTTCTTC.

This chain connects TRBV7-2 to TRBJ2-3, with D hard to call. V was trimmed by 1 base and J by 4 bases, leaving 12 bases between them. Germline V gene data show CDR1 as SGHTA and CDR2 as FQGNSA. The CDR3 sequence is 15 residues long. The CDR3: CASSLGASTSDTQYF. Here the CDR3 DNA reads TGTGCCAGCAGCTTAGGGGCGTCTACTTCAGATACGCAGTATTTT.

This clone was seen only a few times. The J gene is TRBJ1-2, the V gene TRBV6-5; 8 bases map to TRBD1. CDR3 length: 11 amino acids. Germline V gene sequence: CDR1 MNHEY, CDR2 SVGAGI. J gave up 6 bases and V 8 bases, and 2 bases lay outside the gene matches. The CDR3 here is CASQGANGYTF. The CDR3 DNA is TGTGCCAGCCAGGGGGCAAATGGCTACACCTTC.

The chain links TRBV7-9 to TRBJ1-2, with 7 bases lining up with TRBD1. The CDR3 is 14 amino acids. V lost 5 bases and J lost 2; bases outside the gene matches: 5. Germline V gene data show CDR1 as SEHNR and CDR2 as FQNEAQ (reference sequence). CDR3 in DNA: TGTGCCAGCAGCCCTATACAGGGGAACTATGGCTACACCTTC. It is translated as CASSPIQGNYGYTF.

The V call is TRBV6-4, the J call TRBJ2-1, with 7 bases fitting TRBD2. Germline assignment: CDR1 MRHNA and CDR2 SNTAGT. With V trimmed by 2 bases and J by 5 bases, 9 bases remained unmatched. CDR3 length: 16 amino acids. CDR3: CASSDDGGGPHNEQFF. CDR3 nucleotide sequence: TGTGCCAGCAGTGACGACGGGGGAGGGCCCCACAATGAGCAGTTCTTC.

For the CDR3, the DNA is TGTGCCAGCAGTACGGGGGCCTACGAGCAGTACTTC. Its translation is CASSTGAYEQYF. The chain combines TRBV6-5 with TRBJ2-7; perhaps TRBD2 as D (6 bases). CDR3 length: 12 residues. Germline CDR1 and CDR2: MNHEY and SVGAGI. Trimming removed 5 bases from V and 2 bases from J, with 7 bases in between.

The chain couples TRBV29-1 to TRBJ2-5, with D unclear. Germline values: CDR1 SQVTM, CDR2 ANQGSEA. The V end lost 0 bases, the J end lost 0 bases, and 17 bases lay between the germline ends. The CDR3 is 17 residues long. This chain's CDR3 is CSVEDRHRFVYQETQYF. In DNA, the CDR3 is TGCAGCGTTGAAGATCGCCATAGATTCGTGTACCAAGAGACCCAGTACTTC.

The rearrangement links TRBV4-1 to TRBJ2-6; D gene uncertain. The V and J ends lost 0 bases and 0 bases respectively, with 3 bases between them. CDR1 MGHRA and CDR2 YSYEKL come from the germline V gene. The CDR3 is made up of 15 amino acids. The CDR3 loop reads CASSQEVSGANVLTF. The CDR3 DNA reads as TGCGCCAGCAGCCAAGAGGTCTCTGGGGCCAACGTCCTGACTTTC.

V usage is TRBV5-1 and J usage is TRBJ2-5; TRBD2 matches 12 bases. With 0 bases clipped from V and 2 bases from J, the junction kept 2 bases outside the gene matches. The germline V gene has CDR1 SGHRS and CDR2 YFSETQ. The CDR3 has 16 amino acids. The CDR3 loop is CASSLALAGGQETQYF. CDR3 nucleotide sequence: TGCGCCAGCAGCTTGGCCCTAGCGGGAGGGCAAGAGACCCAGTACTTC.

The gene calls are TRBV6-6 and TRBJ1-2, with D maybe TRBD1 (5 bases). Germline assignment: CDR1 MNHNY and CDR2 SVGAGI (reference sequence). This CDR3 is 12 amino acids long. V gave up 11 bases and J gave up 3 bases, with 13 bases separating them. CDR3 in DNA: TGTGCCGGGGCGGTGGCACACTATGGCTACACCTTC. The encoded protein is CAGAVAHYGYTF.

The CDR3 sequence is CASSEARGGAAEQFF. Written as DNA, the CDR3 is TGTGCCAGCAGTGAAGCGCGGGGGGGGGCGGCTGAGCAGTTCTTC. The chain carries TRBV6-1 and TRBJ2-1; 9 bases match TRBD2. Unmatched junction bases numbered 6, after V lost 0 bases and J lost 9 bases. CDR1 and CDR2 from the germline V gene are MNHNS and SASEGT. The CDR3 contains 15 residues.